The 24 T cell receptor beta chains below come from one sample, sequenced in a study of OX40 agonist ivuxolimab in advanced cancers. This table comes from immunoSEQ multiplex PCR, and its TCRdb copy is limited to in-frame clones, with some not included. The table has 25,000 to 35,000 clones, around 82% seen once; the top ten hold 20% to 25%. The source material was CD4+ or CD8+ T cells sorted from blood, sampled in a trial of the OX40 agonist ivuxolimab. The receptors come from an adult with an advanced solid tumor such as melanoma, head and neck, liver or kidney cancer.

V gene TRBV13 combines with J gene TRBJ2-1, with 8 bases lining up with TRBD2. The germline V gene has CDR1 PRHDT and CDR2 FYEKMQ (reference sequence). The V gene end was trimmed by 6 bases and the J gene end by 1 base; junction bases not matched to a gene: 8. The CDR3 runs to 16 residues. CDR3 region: CASRGDSGNSYNEQFF. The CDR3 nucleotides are TGTGCCAGCAGGGGGGATAGCGGGAATTCCTACAATGAGCAGTTCTTC.

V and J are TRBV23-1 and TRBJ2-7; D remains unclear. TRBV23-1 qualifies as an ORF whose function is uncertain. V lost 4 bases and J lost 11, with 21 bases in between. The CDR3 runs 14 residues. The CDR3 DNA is TGCGCCAGCAGTCCCCCCACGAAGGCTGGCCTGGAGTACTTC. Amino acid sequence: CASSPPTKAGLEYF.

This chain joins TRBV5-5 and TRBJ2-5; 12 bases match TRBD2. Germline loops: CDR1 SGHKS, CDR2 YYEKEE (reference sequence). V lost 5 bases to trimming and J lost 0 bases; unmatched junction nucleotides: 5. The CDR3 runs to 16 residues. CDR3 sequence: CASSSGLAGYQETQYF. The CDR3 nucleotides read TGTGCCAGCAGTTCTGGACTAGCGGGGTACCAAGAGACCCAGTACTTC.

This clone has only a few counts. CDR3 in amino acids: CASSLGRSYEQYF. The CDR3 nucleotides are TGTGCCAGCAGCCTGGGTCGCTCCTACGAGCAGTACTTC. This chain joins TRBV5-4 and TRBJ2-7; D is undetermined. The CDR3 has 13 amino acids. V gave up 4 bases and J gave up 0 bases, with 8 bases separating them. Germline CDR1 is SGHNT and CDR2 is YYREEE (reference sequence).

CDR3 nucleotides: TGTGCCATCAGTGAGTCGACCCTAACCTCCTACGAGCAGTACTTC. As protein: CAISESTLTSYEQYF. The V gene is TRBV10-3, the J gene TRBJ2-7; D gene uncertain. Trimming removed 0 bases at V and 0 bases at J, with 9 bases between. This CDR3 has 15 amino acids. CDR1 is ENHRY, CDR2 SYGVKD, per germline.

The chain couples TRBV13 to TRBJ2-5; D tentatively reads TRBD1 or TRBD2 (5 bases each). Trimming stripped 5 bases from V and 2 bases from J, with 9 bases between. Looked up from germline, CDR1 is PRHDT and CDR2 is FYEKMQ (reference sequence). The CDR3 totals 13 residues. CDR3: CASSVEGQETQYF. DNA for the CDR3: TGTGCCAGCAGCGTAGAGGGGCAAGAGACCCAGTACTTC.

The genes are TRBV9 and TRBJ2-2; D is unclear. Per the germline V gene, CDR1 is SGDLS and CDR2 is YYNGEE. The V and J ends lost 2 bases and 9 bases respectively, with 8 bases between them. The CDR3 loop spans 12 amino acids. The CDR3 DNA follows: TGTGCCAGCAGCGTGACTGGCCGGGAGCTGTTTTTT. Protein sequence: CASSVTGRELFF.

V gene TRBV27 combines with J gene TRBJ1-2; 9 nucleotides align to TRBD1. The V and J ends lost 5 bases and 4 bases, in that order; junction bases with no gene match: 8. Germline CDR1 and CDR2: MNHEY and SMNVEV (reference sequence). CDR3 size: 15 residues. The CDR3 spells CASSTNRGLSYGYTF. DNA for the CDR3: TGTGCCAGCAGTACCAACAGGGGGCTTAGCTATGGCTACACCTTC.

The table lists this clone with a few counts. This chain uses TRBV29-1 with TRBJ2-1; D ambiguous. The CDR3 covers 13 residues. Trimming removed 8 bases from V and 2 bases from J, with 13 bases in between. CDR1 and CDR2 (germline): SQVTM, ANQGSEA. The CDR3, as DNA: TGCAGCACCCCTCGGCTGACCTACAATGAGCAGTTCTTC. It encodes CSTPRLTYNEQFF.

The CDR3 here is CASRLAGLTDTQYF. Written as DNA, the CDR3 is TGTGCCAGCAGACTAGCGGGTTTAACAGATACGCAGTATTTT. The chain couples TRBV27 to TRBJ2-3; 9 bases map to TRBD2. V was clipped by 6 bases and J by 3 bases; unmatched bases: 4. The CDR3 is made up of 14 amino acids. The V gene's germline CDR1 is MNHEY and CDR2 SMNVEV (reference sequence).

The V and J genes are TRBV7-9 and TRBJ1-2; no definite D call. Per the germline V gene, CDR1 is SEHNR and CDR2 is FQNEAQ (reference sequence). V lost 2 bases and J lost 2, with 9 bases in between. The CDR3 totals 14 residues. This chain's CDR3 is CASSLSSVNYGYTF. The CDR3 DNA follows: TGTGCCAGCAGCTTATCCAGCGTCAACTATGGCTACACCTTC.

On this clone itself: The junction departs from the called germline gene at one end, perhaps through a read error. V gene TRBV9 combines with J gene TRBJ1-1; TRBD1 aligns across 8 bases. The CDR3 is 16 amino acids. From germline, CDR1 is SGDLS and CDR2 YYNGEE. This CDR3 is CVSSVEYQGARTEAFF. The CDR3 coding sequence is TGTGTCAGCAGCGTAGAGTATCAGGGGGCAAGGACTGAAGCTTTCTTT.

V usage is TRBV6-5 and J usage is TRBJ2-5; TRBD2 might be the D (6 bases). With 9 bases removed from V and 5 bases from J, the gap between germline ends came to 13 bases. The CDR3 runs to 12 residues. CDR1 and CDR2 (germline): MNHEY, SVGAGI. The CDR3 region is CASMEGQETQYF. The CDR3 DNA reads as TGTGCCAGTATGGAGGGCCAGGAGACCCAGTACTTC.

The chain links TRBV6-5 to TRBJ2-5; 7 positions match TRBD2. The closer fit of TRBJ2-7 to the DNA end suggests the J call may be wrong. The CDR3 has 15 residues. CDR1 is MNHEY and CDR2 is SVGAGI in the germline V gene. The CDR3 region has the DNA TGTGCCAGCAGGCGGGTTGTTGCGGGAGCTTACGAGCAGTACTTC. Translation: CASRRVVAGAYEQYF.

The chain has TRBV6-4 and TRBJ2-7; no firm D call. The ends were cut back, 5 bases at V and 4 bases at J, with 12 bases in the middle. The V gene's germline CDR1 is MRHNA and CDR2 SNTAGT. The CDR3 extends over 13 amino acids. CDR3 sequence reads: CASSLTDVYEQYF. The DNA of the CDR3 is TGTGCCAGCAGTCTCACCGACGTATACGAGCAGTACTTC.

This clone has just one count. CDR3 in DNA: TGTGCCAGCACCTCCACTCGGGGGCAAGGCTACACCTTC. This codes for CASTSTRGQGYTF. The rearrangement uses TRBV27 and TRBJ1-2, with D perhaps matching TRBD1 (6 bases). The V end was cut by 7 bases, the J end by 8 bases, with 17 bases between. CDR3 length: 13 residues. From germline, CDR1 is MNHEY and CDR2 SMNVEV (reference sequence).

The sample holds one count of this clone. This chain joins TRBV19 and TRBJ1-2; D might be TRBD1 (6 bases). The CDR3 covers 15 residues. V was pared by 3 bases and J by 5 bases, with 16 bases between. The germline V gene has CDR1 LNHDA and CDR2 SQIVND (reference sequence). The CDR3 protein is CASSMGRGASYGYTF. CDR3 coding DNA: TGTGCCAGTAGTATGGGCAGGGGCGCTAGTTATGGCTACACCTTC.

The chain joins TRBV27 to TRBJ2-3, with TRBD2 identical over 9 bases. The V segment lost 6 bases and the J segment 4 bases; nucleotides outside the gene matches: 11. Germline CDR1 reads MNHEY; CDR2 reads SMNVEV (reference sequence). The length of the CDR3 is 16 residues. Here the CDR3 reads CASRAAGGAGADTQYF. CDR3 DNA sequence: TGTGCCAGCAGGGCAGCGGGGGGCGCGGGCGCAGATACGCAGTATTTT.

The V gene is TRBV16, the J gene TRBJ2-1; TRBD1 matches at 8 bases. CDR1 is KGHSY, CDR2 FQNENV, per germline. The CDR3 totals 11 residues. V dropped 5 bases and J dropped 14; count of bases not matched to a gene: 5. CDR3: CASSSGQGKFF. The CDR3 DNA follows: TGTGCCAGCAGCTCCGGACAGGGCAAGTTCTTC.

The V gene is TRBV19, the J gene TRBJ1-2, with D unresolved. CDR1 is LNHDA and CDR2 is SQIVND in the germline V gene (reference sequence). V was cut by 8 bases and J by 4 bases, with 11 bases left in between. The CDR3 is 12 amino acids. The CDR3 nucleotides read TGTGCCAGTCTGGGATCCCCCTATGGCTACACCTTC. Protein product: CASLGSPYGYTF.

Here the CDR3 reads CASSPGSLGEAFF. The CDR3 DNA follows: TGTGCCAGCAGTCCAGGGTCCTTAGGTGAAGCTTTCTTT. The V call is TRBV27, the J call TRBJ1-1; perhaps TRBD1 as D (5 bases). The CDR3 is made up of 13 amino acids. CDR1 is MNHEY and CDR2 is SMNVEV in the germline V gene (reference sequence). The V end lost 5 bases, the J end lost 7 bases, and 14 bases lay between the germline ends.

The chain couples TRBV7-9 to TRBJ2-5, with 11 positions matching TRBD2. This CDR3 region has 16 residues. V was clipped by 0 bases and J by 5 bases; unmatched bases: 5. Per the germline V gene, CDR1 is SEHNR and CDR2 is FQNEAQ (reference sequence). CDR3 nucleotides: TGTGCCAGCAGCTTAGCGACTAGCGGGAATGGTGAGACCCAGTACTTC. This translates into CASSLATSGNGETQYF.

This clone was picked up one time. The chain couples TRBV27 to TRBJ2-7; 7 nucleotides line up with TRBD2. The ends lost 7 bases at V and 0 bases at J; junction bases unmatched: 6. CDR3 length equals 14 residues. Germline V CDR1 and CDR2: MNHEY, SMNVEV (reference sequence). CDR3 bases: TGTGCCAGCAATAGCGGGCCGTTCTCCTACGAGCAGTACTTC. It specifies CASNSGPFSYEQYF.

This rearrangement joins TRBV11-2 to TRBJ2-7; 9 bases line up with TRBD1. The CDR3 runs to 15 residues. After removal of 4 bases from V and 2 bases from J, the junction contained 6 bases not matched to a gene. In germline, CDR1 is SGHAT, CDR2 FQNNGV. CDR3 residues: CASSSTGGPTYEQYF. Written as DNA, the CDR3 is TGTGCCAGCAGCTCCACAGGGGGCCCCACCTACGAGCAGTACTTC.